Below, 13 T cell receptor beta chains from the same sample are listed, as sequenced in a study of blood T cell repertoires in COVID-19. Generated by immunoSEQ multiplex PCR, the TCRdb table keeps only in-frame clones and is missing some. The sample carries about 320,000 clones, around 84% recorded once. The sample comprised PBMCs or T cells enriched from blood (not recorded which). These TCRs come from a woman aged 30 to 39 who had been exposed to COVID-19.

This clone showed up just a few times. This rearrangement joins TRBV5-6 to TRBJ1-2; a possible D gene is TRBD1 (5 bases). V was clipped by 3 bases and J by 8 bases, with 14 bases between them. The length of the CDR3 is 13 residues. The germline CDR1 and CDR2 sequences are SGHDT and YYEEEE. CDR3 region: CASSSRGSGGYTF. The CDR3 nucleotides are TGTGCCAGCAGCTCCCGGGGGTCAGGGGGCTACACCTTC.

This rearrangement joins TRBV6-2 or TRBV6-3 to TRBJ2-7; weak D call: TRBD1 (6 bases). Germline V gene sequence: CDR1 MNHEY, CDR2 SVGEGT. This CDR3 contains 14 residues. The V gene lost 2 bases and the J gene lost 2 bases, with 10 bases spanning the gap. The CDR3 loop reads CASSYGGHTYEQYF. In DNA, the CDR3 is TGTGCCAGCAGTTACGGGGGCCATACCTACGAGCAGTACTTC.

The genes are TRBV19 and TRBJ1-6; D is ambiguous. V gave up 7 bases and J gave up 8 bases, with 15 bases separating them. The CDR3 sequence is 14 residues long. The germline gives CDR1 LNHDA, CDR2 SQIVND (reference sequence). The CDR3 region has the DNA TGTGCCAGTAAGCGCGACCTATTGGATTCACCCCTCCACTTT. Its translation: CASKRDLLDSPLHF. The full variable domain, in which reference TRBV19 and TRBJ1-6 provide the parts outside the CDR3, is DGGITQSPKYLFRKEGQNVTLSCEQNLNHDAMYWYRQDPGQGLRLIYYSQIVNDFQKGDIAEGYSVSREKKESFPLTVTSAQKNPTAFYLCASKRDLLDSPLHFGNGTRLTVT.

This clone occurred a few times. The chain carries TRBV7-2 and TRBJ1-5, with D maybe TRBD1 (5 bases). The CDR3 consists of 14 residues. V was trimmed by 6 bases and J by 3 bases, leaving 12 bases between them. Germline V lookup: CDR1 SGHTA, CDR2 FQGNSA. Written as DNA, the CDR3 is TGTGCCAGCAGTCAAGGGGTGCTCAATCAGCCCCAGCATTTT. As protein: CASSQGVLNQPQHF.

This clone was detected a few times. J is TRBJ1-2 and V is TRBV4-2, with D unresolved. With 0 bases removed from V and 0 bases from J, the gap between germline ends came to 2 bases. The CDR3 contains 13 residues. The germline gives CDR1 LGHNA, CDR2 YNFKEQ. This CDR3 reads CASSQDTNYGYTF. DNA for the CDR3: TGTGCCAGCAGCCAAGACACTAACTATGGCTACACCTTC.

The V gene is TRBV7-9, the J gene TRBJ2-7; possibly TRBD2 for D (6 bases). The CDR3 has 15 amino acids. The V end was cut by 6 bases, the J end by 6 bases, with 21 bases between. CDR1 and CDR2 (germline): SEHNR, FQNEAQ (reference sequence). The CDR3: CASRGSGRGASEQYF. CDR3 sequence (DNA): TGTGCCAGCAGGGGGTCGGGGCGGGGAGCCTCCGAGCAGTACTTC.

The chain's CDR3 is CASPWAPKQGAMNEQFF. The CDR3 DNA is TGTGCCAGCCCTTGGGCCCCAAAACAGGGGGCCATGAATGAGCAGTTCTTC. This chain connects TRBV6-4 to TRBJ2-1, with 9 bases aligning to TRBD1. V dropped 8 bases and J dropped 7; count of bases not matched to a gene: 18. Germline assignment: CDR1 MRHNA and CDR2 SNTAGT. The CDR3 sequence is 17 residues long.

J is TRBJ1-1 and V is TRBV10-1, with no clear D. The germline V and J ends were trimmed by 4 bases and 3 bases, with 9 bases remaining between them. The CDR3 runs to 13 residues. Germline CDR1 and CDR2: WNHNN and SYGVQD (reference sequence). Written as DNA, the CDR3 is TGCGCCAGCAGTGGGCAGTTGGACACTGAAGCTTTCTTT. It specifies CASSGQLDTEAFF.

CDR3 DNA sequence: TGTGCCAGCAGTTTAGCAGGGGCTAGCACAGATACGCAGTATTTT. This gives the protein CASSLAGASTDTQYF. This chain links TRBV28 with TRBJ2-3, with D tentatively TRBD1 (6 bases). The V end was cut by 2 bases, the J end by 0 bases, with 9 bases between. The CDR3 is 15 residues long. CDR1 and CDR2 from the germline V gene are MDHEN and SYDVKM.

The chain recombines TRBV18 with TRBJ1-2; D unresolved. The CDR3 length is 13 residues. V was shortened by 4 bases and J by 6 bases, with 12 bases between the two germline ends. CDR1 is KGHSH and CDR2 is LQKENI in the germline V gene. The CDR3 DNA reads TGTGCCAGCTCACTTATTGACTCTCATGGCTACACCTTC. It translates to CASSLIDSHGYTF.

The chain employs TRBV5-5 and TRBJ2-3; 12 bases match TRBD2. Germline V gene lookup returns CDR1 SGHKS and CDR2 YYEKEE (reference sequence). J was trimmed by 0 bases and V by 0 bases; bases with no gene match: 2. This CDR3 is 17 amino acids long. CDR3 sequence: CASSLGLAGASTDTQYF. The DNA of the CDR3 is TGTGCCAGCAGCTTGGGACTAGCGGGGGCTAGCACAGATACGCAGTATTTT. The variable domain in full, with the rest retrieved from reference TRBV5-5 and TRBJ2-3, is DAGVTQSPTHLIKTRGQQVTLRCSPISGHKSVSWYQQVLGQGPQFIFQYYEKEERGRGNFPDRFSARQFPNYSSELNVNALLLGDSALYLCASSLGLAGASTDTQYFGPGTRLTVL.

This clone has just one count. The V and J genes are TRBV27 and TRBJ2-5; 12 bases are a match to TRBD2. In germline, CDR1 is MNHEY, CDR2 SMNVEV (reference sequence). This CDR3 has 15 amino acids. V lost 5 bases and J lost 5; bases outside the gene matches: 6. The CDR3 loop is CASSLTSGRRETQYF. Written as DNA, the CDR3 is TGTGCCAGCAGTCTCACTAGCGGGAGGCGGGAGACCCAGTACTTC.

The chain employs TRBV2 and TRBJ2-7; D not certain. Trimming removed 6 bases from V and 0 bases from J, with 9 bases in between. The CDR3 loop spans 13 amino acids. Germline V gene lookup returns CDR1 SNHLY and CDR2 FYNNEI. CDR3 loop: CASRGPRSYEQYF. DNA for the CDR3: TGTGCCAGCAGGGGCCCCCGCTCCTACGAGCAGTACTTC.